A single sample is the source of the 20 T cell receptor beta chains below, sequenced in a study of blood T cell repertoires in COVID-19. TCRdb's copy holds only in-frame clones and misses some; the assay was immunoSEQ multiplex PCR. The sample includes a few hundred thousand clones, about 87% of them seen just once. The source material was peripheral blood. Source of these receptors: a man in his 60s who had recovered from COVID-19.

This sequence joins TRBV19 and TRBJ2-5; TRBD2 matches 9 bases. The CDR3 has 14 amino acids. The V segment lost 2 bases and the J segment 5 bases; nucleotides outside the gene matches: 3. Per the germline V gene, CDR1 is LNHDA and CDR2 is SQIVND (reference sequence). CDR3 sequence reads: CASSILAGGETQYF. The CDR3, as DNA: TGTGCCAGTAGTATATTGGCGGGAGGGGAGACCCAGTACTTC.

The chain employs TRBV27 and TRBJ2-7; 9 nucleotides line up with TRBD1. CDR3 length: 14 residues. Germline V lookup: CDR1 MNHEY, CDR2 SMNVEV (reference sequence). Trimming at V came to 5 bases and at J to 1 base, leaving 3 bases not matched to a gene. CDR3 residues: CASSGDRASYEQYF. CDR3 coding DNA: TGTGCCAGCAGTGGGGACAGGGCTTCCTACGAGCAGTACTTC.

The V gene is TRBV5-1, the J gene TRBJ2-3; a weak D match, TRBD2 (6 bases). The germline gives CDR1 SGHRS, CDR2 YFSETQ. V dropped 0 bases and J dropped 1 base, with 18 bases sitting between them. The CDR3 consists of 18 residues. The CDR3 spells CASSLGPLLAFRTDTQYF. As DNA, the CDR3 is TGCGCCAGCAGCTTGGGCCCCCTACTAGCTTTTCGCACAGATACGCAGTATTTT.

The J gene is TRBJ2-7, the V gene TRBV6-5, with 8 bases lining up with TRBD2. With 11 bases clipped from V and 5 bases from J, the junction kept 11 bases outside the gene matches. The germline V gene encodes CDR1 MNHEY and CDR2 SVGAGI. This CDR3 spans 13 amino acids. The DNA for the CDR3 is TGTGCCTGTACCGGGACTAGGAGGCACGAGCAGTACTTC. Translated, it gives CACTGTRRHEQYF.

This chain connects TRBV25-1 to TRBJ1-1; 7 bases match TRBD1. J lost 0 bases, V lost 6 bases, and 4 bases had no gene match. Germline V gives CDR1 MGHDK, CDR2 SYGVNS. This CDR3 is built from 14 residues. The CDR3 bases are TGTGCCAGCAGCTACAGGGGTCTGAACACTGAAGCTTTCTTT. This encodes CASSYRGLNTEAFF. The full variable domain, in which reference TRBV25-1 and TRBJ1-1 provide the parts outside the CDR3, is EADIYQTPRYLVIGTGKKITLECSQTMGHDKMYWYQQDPGMELHLIHYSYGVNSTEKGDLSSESTVSRIRTEHFPLTLESARPSHTSQYLCASSYRGLNTEAFFGQGTRLTVV.

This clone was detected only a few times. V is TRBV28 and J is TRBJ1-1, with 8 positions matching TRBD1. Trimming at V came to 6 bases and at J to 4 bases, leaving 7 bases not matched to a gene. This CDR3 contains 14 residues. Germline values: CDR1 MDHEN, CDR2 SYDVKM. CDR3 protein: CASSLLQGATEAFF. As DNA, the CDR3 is TGTGCCAGCAGCCTTCTCCAGGGGGCCACTGAAGCTTTCTTT.

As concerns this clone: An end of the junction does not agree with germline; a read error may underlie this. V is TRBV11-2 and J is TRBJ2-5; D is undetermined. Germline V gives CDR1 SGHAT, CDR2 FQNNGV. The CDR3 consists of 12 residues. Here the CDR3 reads CASTLTKETQYF. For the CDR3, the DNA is TGTGCCAGCACCTTAACAAAAGAGACCCAGTACTTC. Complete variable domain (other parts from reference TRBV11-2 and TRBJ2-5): EAGVAQSPRYKIIEKRQSVAFWCNPISGHATLYWYQQILGQGPKLLIQFQNNGVVDDSQLPKDRFSAERLKGVDSTLKIQPAKLEDSAVYLCASTLTKETQYFGPGTRLLVL.

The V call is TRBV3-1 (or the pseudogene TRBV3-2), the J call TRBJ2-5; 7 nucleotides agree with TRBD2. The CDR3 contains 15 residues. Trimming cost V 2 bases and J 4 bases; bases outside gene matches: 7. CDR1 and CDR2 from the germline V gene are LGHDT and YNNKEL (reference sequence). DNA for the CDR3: TGTGCCAGCAGCCAATCCACCATAGCGGGAGAGACCCAGTACTTC. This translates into CASSQSTIAGETQYF.

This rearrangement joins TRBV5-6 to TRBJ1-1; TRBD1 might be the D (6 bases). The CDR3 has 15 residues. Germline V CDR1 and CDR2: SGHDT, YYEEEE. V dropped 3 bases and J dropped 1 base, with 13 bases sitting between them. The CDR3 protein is CASSWEGDWNTEAFF. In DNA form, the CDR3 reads TGTGCCAGCAGCTGGGAGGGGGATTGGAACACTGAAGCTTTCTTT.

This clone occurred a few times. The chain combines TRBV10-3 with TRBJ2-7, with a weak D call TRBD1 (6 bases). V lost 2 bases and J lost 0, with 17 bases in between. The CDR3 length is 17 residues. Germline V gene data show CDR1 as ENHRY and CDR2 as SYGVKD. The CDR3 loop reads CAISEGLAGASSYEQYF. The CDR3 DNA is TGTGCCATCAGTGAGGGGTTAGCAGGGGCGAGCTCCTACGAGCAGTACTTC.

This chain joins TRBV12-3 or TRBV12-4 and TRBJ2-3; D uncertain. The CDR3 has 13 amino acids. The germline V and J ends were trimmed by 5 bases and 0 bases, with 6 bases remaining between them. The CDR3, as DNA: TGTGCCAGCAGTCCCTCTAGCACAGATACGCAGTATTTT. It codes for CASSPSSTDTQYF.

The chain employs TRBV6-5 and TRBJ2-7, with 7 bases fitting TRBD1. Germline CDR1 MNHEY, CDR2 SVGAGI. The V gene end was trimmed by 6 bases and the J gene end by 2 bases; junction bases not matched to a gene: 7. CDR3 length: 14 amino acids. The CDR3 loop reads CASSDRAPTYEQYF. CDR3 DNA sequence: TGTGCCAGCAGCGACAGGGCACCCACCTACGAGCAGTACTTC.

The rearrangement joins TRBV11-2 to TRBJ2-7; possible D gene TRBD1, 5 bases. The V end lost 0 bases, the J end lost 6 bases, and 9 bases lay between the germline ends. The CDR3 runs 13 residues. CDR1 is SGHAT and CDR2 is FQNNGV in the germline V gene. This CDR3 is CASSLDRVFEQYF. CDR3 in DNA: TGTGCCAGCAGCTTAGACAGGGTGTTCGAGCAGTACTTC.

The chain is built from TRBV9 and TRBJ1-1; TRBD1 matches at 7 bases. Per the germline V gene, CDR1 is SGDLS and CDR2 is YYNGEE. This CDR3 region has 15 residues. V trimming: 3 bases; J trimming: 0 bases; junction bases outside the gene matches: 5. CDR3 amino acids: CASSGQGIMNTEAFF. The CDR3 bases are TGTGCCAGCAGCGGACAGGGAATAATGAACACTGAAGCTTTCTTT.

The CDR3 DNA reads TGTGCCAGCAGCGTAAAGACTAGACAAGATACGCAGTATTTT. As protein: CASSVKTRQDTQYF. The V gene is TRBV9, the J gene TRBJ2-3; possible D gene TRBD2, 6 bases. The CDR3 contains 14 residues. V lost 1 base and J 5 bases, leaving 11 bases between the germline ends. The germline CDR1 and CDR2 sequences are SGDLS and YYNGEE.

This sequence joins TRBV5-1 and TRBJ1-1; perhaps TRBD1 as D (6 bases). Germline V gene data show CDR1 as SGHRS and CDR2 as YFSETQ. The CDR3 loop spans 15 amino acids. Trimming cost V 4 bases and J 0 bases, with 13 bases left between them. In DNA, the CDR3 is TGCGCCAGCAGCCCGAGGGGGACGGTGAACACTGAAGCTTTCTTT. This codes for CASSPRGTVNTEAFF.

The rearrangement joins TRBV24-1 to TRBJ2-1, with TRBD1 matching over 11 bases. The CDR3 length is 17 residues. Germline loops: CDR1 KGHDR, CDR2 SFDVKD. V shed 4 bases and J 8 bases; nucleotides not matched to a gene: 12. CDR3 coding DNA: TGTGCCACCAGTGACCCTGGCGGGACAGGGGGTATGTATGAGCAGTTCTTC. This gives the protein CATSDPGGTGGMYEQFF.

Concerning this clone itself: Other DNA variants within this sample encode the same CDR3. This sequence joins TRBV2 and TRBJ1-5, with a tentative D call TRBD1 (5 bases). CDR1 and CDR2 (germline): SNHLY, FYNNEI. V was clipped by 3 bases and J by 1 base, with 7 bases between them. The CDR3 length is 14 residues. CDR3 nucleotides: TGTGCCAGCAGTGAGCAGGGAAGCAATCAGCCCCAGCATTTT. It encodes CASSEQGSNQPQHF.

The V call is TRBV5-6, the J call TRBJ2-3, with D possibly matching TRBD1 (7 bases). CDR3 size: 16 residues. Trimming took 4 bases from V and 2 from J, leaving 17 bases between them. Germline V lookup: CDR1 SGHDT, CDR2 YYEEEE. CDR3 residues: CASSPAGGTVTDTQYF. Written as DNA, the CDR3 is TGTGCCAGCAGCCCCGCAGGGGGGACAGTCACAGATACGCAGTATTTT. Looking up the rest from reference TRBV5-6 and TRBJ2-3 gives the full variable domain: DAGVTQSPTHLIKTRGQQVTLRCSPKSGHDTVSWYQQALGQGPQFIFQYYEEEERQRGNFPDRFSGHQFPNYSSELNVNALLLGDSALYLCASSPAGGTVTDTQYFGPGTRLTVL.

CDR3 sequence reads: CASSKTSGSSYNEQFF. The DNA for the CDR3 is TGTGCCAGCAGCAAGACTAGCGGGAGCTCCTACAATGAGCAGTTCTTC. The chain joins TRBV5-4 to TRBJ2-1; 12 bases agree with TRBD2. The CDR3 spans 16 residues. V was clipped by 4 bases and J by 0 bases; unmatched bases: 2. The germline gives CDR1 SGHNT, CDR2 YYREEE (reference sequence).